This T cell receptor (beta chain) was obtained from a study of cytomegalovirus exposure and HLA in healthy donors. Study details: Ancestry clustering placed around four fifths of approximately 370 genotyped donors in the Caucasian-associated cluster. Study observations and caveats: The authors enumerated some 160 TCR beta chains as linked to cytomegalovirus. Accurate predictions that matched the HLA-A and HLA-B alleles of most subjects were reportedly made from TCR beta sequences. Reportedly, fewer N-insertions than the approximately 600-donor mean appeared in an Asian-associated ancestry cluster in a later analysis.

The primer mix had 60 Vbeta and 13 Jbeta primers. Sequenced by immunoSEQ multiplex PCR; TCRdb stores in-frame clones only, minus some. This sample has more than 150,000 clones, with roughly four fifths found just once. The J segment lost 7 bases and the V segment lost 7 bases, leaving 11 bases of the junction unmatched. CDR3 size: 13 residues. Looked up from germline, CDR1 is SQVTM and CDR2 is ANQGSEA. This clone has only one observation. Its antigen is not identified. Sequenced input: PBMCs. The chain employs TRBV29-1 and TRBJ2-7; TRBD1 aligns across 9 bases. The sequence derives from a man over 45 in good health and CMV-seronegative. The CDR3 here is CSASGQGMREQYF. DNA of the CDR3: TGCAGCGCATCGGGACAGGGTATGAGGGAGCAGTACTTC.